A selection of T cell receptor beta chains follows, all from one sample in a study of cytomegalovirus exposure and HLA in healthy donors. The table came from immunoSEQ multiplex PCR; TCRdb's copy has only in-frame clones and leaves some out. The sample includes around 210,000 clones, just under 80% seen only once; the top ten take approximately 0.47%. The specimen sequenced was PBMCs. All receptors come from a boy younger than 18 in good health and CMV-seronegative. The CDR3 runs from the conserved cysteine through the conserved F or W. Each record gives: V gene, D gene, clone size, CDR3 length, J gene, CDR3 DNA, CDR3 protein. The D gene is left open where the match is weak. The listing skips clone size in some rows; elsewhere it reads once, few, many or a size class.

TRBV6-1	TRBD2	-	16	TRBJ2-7	TGTGCCAGCAGTGAACTTCCTAGCGGGAGGGCGAGGGAGCAGTACTTC	CASSELPSGRAREQYF
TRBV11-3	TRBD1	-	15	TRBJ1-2	TGTGCCAGCAGCCGACAGGGGGCATCGGAATATGGCTACACCTTC	CASSRQGASEYGYTF
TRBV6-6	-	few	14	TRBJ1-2	TGTGCCAGCAGTGCCATTTCCGGAGGAGGTGGCTACACCTTC	CASSAISGGGGYTF
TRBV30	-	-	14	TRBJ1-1	TGTGCCTGGAGTGTAAGCGCCATGAACACTGAAGCTTTCTTT	CAWSVSAMNTEAFF
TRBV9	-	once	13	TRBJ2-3	TGTGCCAGCAGCGCAGGAGGAACAGATACGCAGTATTTT	CASSAGGTDTQYF
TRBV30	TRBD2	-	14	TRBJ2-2	TGTGCCGGGAGGGTCCAGGCGTTCACCGGGGAGCTGTTTTTT	CAGRVQAFTGELFF
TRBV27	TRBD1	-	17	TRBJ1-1	TGTGCCAGCAGTTTTAGCCTGACAGGGGGCGCGCAGACTGAAGCTTTCTTT	CASSFSLTGGAQTEAFF
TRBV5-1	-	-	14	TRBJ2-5	TGCGCCAGCAGCTCGCTACAGCAACAAGAGACCCAGTACTTC	CASSSLQQQETQYF
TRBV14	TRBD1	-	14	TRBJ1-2	TGTGCCAGCAGCCCGAGACAGGGGGGCTATGGCTACACCTTC	CASSPRQGGYGYTF
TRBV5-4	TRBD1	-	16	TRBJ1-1	TGTGCCAGCAGCCGAATCGGGACAGGCGTGAACACTGAAGCTTTCTTT	CASSRIGTGVNTEAFF
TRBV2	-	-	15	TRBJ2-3	TGTGCCAGCAGTGAAGCCCTGGCTAGCACAGATACGCAGTATTTT	CASSEALASTDTQYF
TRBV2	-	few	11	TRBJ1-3	TGTGCCAGCAGTCCCCAAAACACCATATATTTT	CASSPQNTIYF
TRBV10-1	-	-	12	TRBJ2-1	TGCGCCAGCAGTGAGTTAGCGAATGAGCAGTTCTTC	CASSELANEQFF
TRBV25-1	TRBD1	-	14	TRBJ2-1	TGTGCCAGCAGTGCCCGACAGGGACGGTTGGAGCAGTTCTTC	CASSARQGRLEQFF
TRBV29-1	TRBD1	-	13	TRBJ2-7	TGCAGCGTGAGTGACAGGGGGCGTTCCGAGCAGTACTTC	CSVSDRGRSEQYF
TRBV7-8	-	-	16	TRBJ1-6	TGTGCCAGCAGCTGGCTACGCGGCGGGTATAATTCACCCCTCCACTTT	CASSWLRGGYNSPLHF
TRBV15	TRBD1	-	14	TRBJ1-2	TGTGCCACCACCAACAGGGGGCGGTTCTATGGCTACACCTTC	CATTNRGRFYGYTF
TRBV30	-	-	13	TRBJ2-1	TGTGCCTGGAGTGCTAGCGCCCTGAGTGAGCAGTTCTTC	CAWSASALSEQFF
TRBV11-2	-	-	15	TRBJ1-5	TGTGCCAGCAGCCAAGTCCCCACGGGCAATCAGCCCCAGCATTTT	CASSQVPTGNQPQHF
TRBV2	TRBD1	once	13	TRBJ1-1	TGTGCCAGCAGTACCGGACAGGGATCGTCAGCTTTCTTT	CASSTGQGSSAFF
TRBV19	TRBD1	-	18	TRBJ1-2	TGTGCCAGTAGTATAGCCCCTCAGGGGGCTCCAGCTAACTATGGCTACACCTTC	CASSIAPQGAPANYGYTF
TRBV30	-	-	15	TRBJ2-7	TGTGCCTGGAGTGAAATAGCTTCTTCCCCTGAGGGGCAGTACTTC	CAWSEIASSPEGQYF
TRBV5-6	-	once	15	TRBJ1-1	TGTGCCAGCACGTCTAGGCGAAACATGAACACTGAAGCTTTCTTT	CASTSRRNMNTEAFF
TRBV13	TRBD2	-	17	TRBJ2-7	TGTGCCAGCAGTCGACCGGGACTAGCGGGAGACCTGTGTAGGCAGTACTTC	CASSRPGLAGDLCRQYF
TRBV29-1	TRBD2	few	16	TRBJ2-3	TGCAGCGTCCGCTTCAGCCAGCGGGGGGTCACAGATACGCAGTATTTT	CSVRFSQRGVTDTQYF
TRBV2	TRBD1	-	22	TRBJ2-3	TGTGCCAGCAGGTATCCCGGGACAGGGAACCCCCAAGCGGGACCTAGCACAGATACGCAGTATTTT	CASRYPGTGNPQAGPSTDTQYF
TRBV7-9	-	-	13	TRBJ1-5	TGTGCCAGCAGCTTAAACGGGGTTCAGCCCCAGCATTTT	CASSLNGVQPQHF
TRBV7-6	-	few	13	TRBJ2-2	TGTGCCAGCAGCTTAGTTATCACCGGGGAGCTGTTTTTT	CASSLVITGELFF
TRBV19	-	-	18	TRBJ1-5	TGTGCCAGTACGGGGAAAGCCCCCTTCTTTTATAGCAATCAGCCCCAGCATTTT	CASTGKAPFFYSNQPQHF
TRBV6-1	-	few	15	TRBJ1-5	TGTGCCAGCAGTATGTGGACTGGGAGTAATCAGCCCCAGCATTTT	CASSMWTGSNQPQHF
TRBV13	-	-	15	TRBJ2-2	TGTGCCAGCAGCTTAGAATCGCTAGCTATCGGGGAGCTGTTTTTT	CASSLESLAIGELFF
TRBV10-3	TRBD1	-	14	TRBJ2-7	TGTGCCATCACCGACAGGGGCGCATCCTACGAGCAGTACTTC	CAITDRGASYEQYF
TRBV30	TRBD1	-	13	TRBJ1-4	TGTGCCTGGAGTGACAGGGGATATGAAAAACTGTTTTTT	CAWSDRGYEKLFF